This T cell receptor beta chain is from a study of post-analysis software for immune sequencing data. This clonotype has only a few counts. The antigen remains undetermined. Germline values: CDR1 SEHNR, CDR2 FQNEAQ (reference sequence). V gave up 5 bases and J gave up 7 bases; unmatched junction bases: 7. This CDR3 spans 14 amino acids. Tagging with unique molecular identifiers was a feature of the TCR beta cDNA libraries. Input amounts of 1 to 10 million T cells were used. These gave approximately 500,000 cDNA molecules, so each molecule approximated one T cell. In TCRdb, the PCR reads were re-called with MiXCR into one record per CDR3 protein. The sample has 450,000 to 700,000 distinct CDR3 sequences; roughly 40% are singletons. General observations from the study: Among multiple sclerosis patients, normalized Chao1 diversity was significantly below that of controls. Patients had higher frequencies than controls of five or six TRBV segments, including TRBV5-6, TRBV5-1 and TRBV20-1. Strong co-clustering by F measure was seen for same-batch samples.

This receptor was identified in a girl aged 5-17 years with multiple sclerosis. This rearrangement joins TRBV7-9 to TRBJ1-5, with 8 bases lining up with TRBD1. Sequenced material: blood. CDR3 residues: CASSTGTGRQPQHF. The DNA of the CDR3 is TGTGCCAGCAGCACCGGGACAGGCCGACAGCCCCAGCATTTT.